This is a list of T cell receptor beta chains from one sample in a study of cytomegalovirus exposure and HLA in healthy donors. The table came from immunoSEQ multiplex PCR; TCRdb's copy has only in-frame clones and leaves some out. Its listing shows around 51,000 clones. Sample: PBMCs. These receptor sequences come from a man in his forties or fifties in good health and CMV-seropositive. The CDR3 runs from the conserved cysteine through the conserved F or W. A D gene is named only where the DNA matches it firmly. Clone size, where shown, is once, few, many, or a class for clones that have expanded.

J gene | clone size | V gene | D gene | CDR3 protein | CDR3 DNA
TRBJ1-1 | - | TRBV6-5 | - | CASSPGLEAFF | TGTGCCAGCAGCCCCGGACTTGAAGCTTTCTTT
TRBJ1-5 | - | TRBV6-6 | - | CASSYSLDSRQPQHF | TGTGCCAGCAGTTACTCGTTGGACAGTAGGCAGCCCCAGCATTTT
TRBJ2-7 | - | TRBV7-9 | - | CATTKFPSPTGYEQYF | TGTGCCACGACAAAGTTCCCTAGCCCGACAGGCTACGAGCAGTACTTC
TRBJ2-5 | - | TRBV29-1 | TRBD2 | CSAKREGETQYF | TGCAGCGCTAAGAGGGAGGGAGAGACCCAGTACTTC
TRBJ2-7 | - | TRBV15 | - | CATSRDKGFSKYEQYF | TGTGCCACCAGCAGAGATAAGGGGTTTTCTAAATACGAGCAGTACTTC
TRBJ2-1 | - | TRBV6-5 | TRBD2 | CASSYSLAGSDNEQFF | TGTGCCAGCAGTTACTCACTAGCGGGGAGTGACAATGAGCAGTTCTTC
TRBJ2-1 | - | TRBV11-3 | - | CASSSTTLRAGNSNEQFF | TGTGCCAGCAGCTCTACTACGCTAAGGGCGGGAAACTCCAATGAGCAGTTCTTC
TRBJ1-4 | - | TRBV19 | TRBD1 | CASRDTGATNEKLFF | TGTGCCAGTAGAGATACAGGGGCAACTAATGAAAAACTGTTTTTT
TRBJ2-7 | - | TRBV6-5 | TRBD1 | CASSYKGTGVSYEQYF | TGTGCCAGCAGTTACAAAGGGACAGGGGTATCCTACGAGCAGTACTTC
TRBJ2-5 | - | TRBV7-9 | - | CASTEETQYF | TGTGCCAGCACAGAAGAGACCCAGTACTTC
TRBJ1-4 | - | TRBV6-1 | TRBD1 | CASRETGTGAEKLFF | TGTGCCAGCAGAGAAACCGGGACAGGGGCTGAAAAACTGTTTTTT
TRBJ1-4 | - | TRBV19 | - | CASSIRQGSEKLFF | TGTGCCAGTAGTATACGCCAGGGAAGCGAAAAACTGTTTTTT
TRBJ1-4 | - | TRBV7-9 | - | CASSSGRENEKLFF | TGTGCCAGCAGCTCAGGACGGGAGAATGAAAAACTGTTTTTT
TRBJ2-1 | - | TRBV9 | - | CASSVEEDPGNEQFF | TGTGCCAGCAGCGTAGAGGAGGATCCCGGCAATGAGCAGTTCTTC
TRBJ1-1 | - | TRBV5-4 | - | CASSLAVDTEAFF | TGTGCCAGCAGCTTGGCGGTCGACACTGAAGCTTTCTTT
TRBJ1-1 | - | TRBV7-9 | - | CASGQNEAFF | TGTGCCAGCGGACAGAACGAAGCTTTCTTT
TRBJ1-5 | - | TRBV28 | TRBD1 | CASSRAGTGNQPQHF | TGTGCCAGCAGTCGAGCCGGGACAGGCAATCAGCCCCAGCATTTT
TRBJ1-2 | medium-sized | TRBV19 | - | CASSITVWGGDYGYTF | TGTGCCAGTAGTATAACGGTGTGGGGAGGTGATTATGGCTACACCTTC
TRBJ1-6 | - | TRBV7-3 | - | CASSLRGRGGLQSNSPLHF | TGTGCCAGCAGCCTTAGGGGGAGGGGGGGTCTTCAATCGAATTCACCCCTCCACTTT
TRBJ2-7 | - | TRBV11-2 | - | CASSLGLTYEQYF | TGTGCCAGCAGCTTGGGGCTAACCTACGAGCAGTACTTC
TRBJ2-2 | - | TRBV19 | - | CASKGEGEVGELFF | TGTGCCAGTAAGGGGGAGGGCGAGGTCGGGGAGCTGTTTTTT
TRBJ2-3 | - | TRBV5-4 | - | CASSLDRGGTDTQYF | TGTGCCAGCAGCTTGGATAGGGGTGGCACAGATACGCAGTATTTT
TRBJ1-5 | - | TRBV4-2 | - | CASSQQLYSNQPQHF | TGTGCCAGCAGCCAACAGTTATATAGCAATCAGCCCCAGCATTTT
TRBJ2-7 | - | TRBV10-2 | TRBD2 | CASSGRDGSWGGYEQYF | TGCGCCAGCAGTGGCCGGGACGGATCTTGGGGGGGCTACGAGCAGTACTTC
TRBJ1-5 | - | TRBV30 | TRBD1 | CAWSGGQLSNSNQPQHF | TGTGCCTGGAGCGGGGGACAGTTATCTAATAGCAATCAGCCCCAGCATTTT
TRBJ2-3 | - | TRBV2 | - | CASSERRGSTDTQYF | TGTGCCAGCAGTGAAAGACGGGGTAGCACAGATACGCAGTATTTT
TRBJ2-3 | - | TRBV2 | TRBD1 | CASRGRTGRTDTQYF | TGTGCCAGCAGGGGTCGGACAGGCCGCACAGATACGCAGTATTTT
TRBJ2-1 | - | TRBV28 | TRBD2 | CATSLAGGPVNEQFF | TGTGCCACTTCCTTAGCGGGAGGGCCGGTTAATGAGCAGTTCTTC